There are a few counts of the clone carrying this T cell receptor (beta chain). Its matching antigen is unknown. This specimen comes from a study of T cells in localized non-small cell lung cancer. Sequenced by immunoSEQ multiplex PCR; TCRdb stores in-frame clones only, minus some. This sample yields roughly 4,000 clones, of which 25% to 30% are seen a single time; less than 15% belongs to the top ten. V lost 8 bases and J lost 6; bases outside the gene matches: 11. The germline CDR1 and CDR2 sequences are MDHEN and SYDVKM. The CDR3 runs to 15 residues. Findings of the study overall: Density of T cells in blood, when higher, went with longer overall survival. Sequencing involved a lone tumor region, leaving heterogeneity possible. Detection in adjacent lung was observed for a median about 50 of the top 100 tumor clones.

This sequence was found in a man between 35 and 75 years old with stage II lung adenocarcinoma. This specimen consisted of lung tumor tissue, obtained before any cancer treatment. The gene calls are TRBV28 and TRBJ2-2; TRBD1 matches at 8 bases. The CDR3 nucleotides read TGTGCCAGCGGTGGGGGCAGGGGGCGAGCCGGGGAGCTGTTTTTT. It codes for CASGGGRGRAGELFF.